Below, 7 T cell receptor beta chains from the same sample are listed, as sequenced in a study of cytomegalovirus exposure and HLA in healthy donors. The PCR ran on 60 Vbeta and 13 Jbeta primers. TCRdb keeps only in-frame clones here, not all; method: immunoSEQ multiplex PCR. The sample shows roughly 150,000 clones, approximately 80% of them seen only once. Specimen: PBMCs. These receptors came from a male donor in good health and CMV-seronegative.

V usage is TRBV29-1 and J usage is TRBJ2-7, with a weak D call TRBD1 (6 bases). This CDR3 spans 16 amino acids. Germline V gives CDR1 SQVTM, CDR2 ANQGSEA. Trimming removed 7 bases from V and 0 bases from J, with 22 bases in between. CDR3 DNA sequence: TGCAGCGCCACCATCCCCGGGACACCGAGCTCCTACGAGCAGTACTTC. It encodes CSATIPGTPSSYEQYF.

The chain joins TRBV30 to TRBJ1-6; D unresolved. Germline CDR1 GTSNPN, CDR2 SVGIG (reference sequence). CDR3 length: 14 amino acids. Trimming cost V 4 bases and J 3 bases, with 10 bases left between them. CDR3 in amino acids: CAWNEGDYNSPLHF. The CDR3 nucleotides read TGTGCCTGGAATGAGGGCGACTATAATTCACCCCTCCACTTT.

This clone came up a few times. The chain uses TRBV6-1 and TRBJ1-1; possible D gene TRBD1, 5 bases. The germline gives CDR1 MNHNS, CDR2 SASEGT. The V end was cut by 1 base, the J end by 3 bases, with 15 bases between. The CDR3 has 16 residues. The CDR3 loop reads CASSEEDATGDTEAFF. In DNA form, the CDR3 reads TGTGCCAGCAGTGAAGAGGATGCGACGGGGGACACTGAAGCTTTCTTT.

This clone has just one count. The chain carries TRBV9 and TRBJ2-3, with 13 positions matching TRBD2. CDR1 SGDLS and CDR2 YYNGEE come from the germline V gene. Trimming took 6 bases from V and 3 from J; bases not matched to a gene: 7. This CDR3 comprises 16 residues. Here the CDR3 DNA reads TGTGCCAGCACCGAGGGGACTAGCGGGACAACAGATACGCAGTATTTT. Protein: CASTEGTSGTTDTQYF.

The chain links TRBV7-3 to TRBJ2-3; TRBD2 might be the D (5 bases). This CDR3 has 16 residues. Germline CDR1 is SGHTA and CDR2 is FQGTGA. V lost 3 bases, J lost 1 base, and 14 bases lay in between. Here the CDR3 DNA reads TGTGCCAGCAGCTTGTTGGGGAGAGGAGGCACAGATACGCAGTATTTT. This translates into CASSLLGRGGTDTQYF.

There are a few counts of this clone. CDR3 sequence: CASSDPRGLPYNEQFF. CDR3 DNA: TGTGCCAGCAGTGACCCCAGGGGGCTTCCCTACAATGAGCAGTTCTTC. The chain has TRBV25-1 and TRBJ2-1; TRBD1 agrees at 8 bases. The CDR3 length is 16 residues. With 3 bases clipped from V and 2 bases from J, the junction kept 6 bases outside the gene matches. From germline, CDR1 is MGHDK and CDR2 SYGVNS. Complete variable domain (other parts from reference TRBV25-1 and TRBJ2-1): EADIYQTPRYLVIGTGKKITLECSQTMGHDKMYWYQQDPGMELHLIHYSYGVNSTEKGDLSSESTVSRIRTEHFPLTLESARPSHTSQYLCASSDPRGLPYNEQFFGPGTRLTVL.

J is TRBJ1-1 and V is TRBV29-1; D is ambiguous. Looked up from germline, CDR1 is SQVTM and CDR2 is ANQGSEA. V lost 6 bases and J lost 0, with 11 bases in between. The length of the CDR3 is 13 residues. The CDR3 reads CSVDFDMNTEAFF. CDR3 DNA sequence: TGCAGCGTAGACTTCGATATGAACACTGAAGCTTTCTTT.